Below, 9 T cell receptor beta chains from the same sample are listed, as sequenced in a study of CD8+CD57+ T cells in acquired aplastic anemia. Researchers used genomic DNA as the template to profile TCR beta VDJ and CDR3. TCRdb re-called the reads with MiXCR, one entry per CDR3 protein. The repertoire includes about 470,000 distinct CDR3 sequences, about a third of them detected once, and less than 0.85% sits in the top ten. Sequencing involved patients with CD8+CD57+ cell expansion previously shown by flow cytometry. The sequenced sample was sorted CD4+, CD8+, or CD8+CD57+ T cells (not recorded which) from PBMCs. These TCRs come from a human donor with aplastic anemia.

This clonotype was seen many times. The chain carries TRBV19 and TRBJ1-3; TRBD1 is a possible D gene (5 bases). The V end lost 10 bases, the J end lost 4 bases, and 17 bases lay between the germline ends. This CDR3 has 14 amino acids. Germline V lookup: CDR1 LNHDA, CDR2 SQIVND (reference sequence). In DNA form, the CDR3 reads TGTGCCATTTCTAGCGGGACGCAAGGAAACACCATATATTTT. Amino acids: CAISSGTQGNTIYF.

This clonotype occurred many times. The genes are TRBV7-3 and TRBJ2-2; D is perhaps TRBD2 (7 bases). Germline V CDR1 and CDR2: SGHTA, FQGTGA. This CDR3 is 16 amino acids long. V lost 5 bases and J 5 bases, leaving 18 bases between the germline ends. As DNA, the CDR3 is TGTGCCAGCAGCACACATCGCGGGGGCGAGACCGGGGAGCTGTTTTTT. Its protein product is CASSTHRGGETGELFF. Combining the CDR3 with reference TRBV7-3 and TRBJ2-2 gives the whole variable domain GAGVSQTPSNKVTEKGKYVELRCDPISGHTALYWYRQSLGQGPEFLIYFQGTGAADDSGLPNDRFFAVRPEGSVSTLKIQRTERGDSAVYLCASSTHRGGETGELFFGEGSRLTVL.

This clonotype was recorded many times. The chain is built from TRBV10-2 and TRBJ2-7, with D perhaps matching TRBD2 (6 bases). The CDR3 is made up of 14 amino acids. The germline CDR1 and CDR2 sequences are WSHSY and SAAADI. Trimming left V 7 bases short and J 0 bases short, with 13 bases between. DNA of the CDR3: TGCGCCAGCAAATACCGGGACTCCTCCTACGAGCAGTACTTC. Protein product: CASKYRDSSYEQYF.

This clonotype was counted many times. The J gene is TRBJ2-3, the V gene TRBV24-1, with D possibly TRBD2 on 6 matching bases. V gave up 7 bases and J gave up 1 base, with 14 bases separating them. This CDR3 has 15 amino acids. The germline V gene encodes CDR1 KGHDR and CDR2 SFDVKD. As DNA, the CDR3 is TGTGCCACCAGCGATGGGGGGACGGGCACAGATACGCAGTATTTT. This sequence encodes CATSDGGTGTDTQYF.

This clonotype was recorded at least ten times. The chain joins TRBV9 to TRBJ2-7; D is possibly TRBD1 (6 bases). The V end was cut by 0 bases, the J end by 3 bases, with 10 bases between. From germline, CDR1 is SGDLS and CDR2 YYNGEE. The CDR3 runs to 14 residues. The CDR3 DNA sequence: TGTGCCAGCAGCGTAGGTCTACAGGGCTACGAGCAGTACTTC. Protein product: CASSVGLQGYEQYF.

This CDR3 reads CASSITGQFNEKLFF. The CDR3 DNA follows: TGTGCCAGTAGTATTACGGGCCAGTTTAATGAAAAACTGTTTTTT. The chain couples TRBV19 to TRBJ1-4; D not certain. Germline V CDR1 and CDR2: LNHDA, SQIVND (reference sequence). The CDR3 spans 15 residues. V lost 3 bases and J lost 4, with 12 bases in between.

As for this clonotype: In this CDR3 the conserved last residue, phenylalanine or tryptophan, is missing, so a read error is likely. This sequence joins TRBV6-2 or TRBV6-3 and TRBJ1-6; 9 positions agree with TRBD1. CDR1 and CDR2 (germline): MNHEY, SVGEGT. After removal of 4 bases from V and 5 bases from J, the junction contained 6 bases not matched to a gene. This CDR3 spans 16 amino acids. Here the CDR3 reads CASSFTGTGNNSPLHL. In nucleotides, the CDR3 is TGTGCCAGCAGTTTCACCGGGACAGGGAATAATTCACCCCTCCACCTT.

This clonotype was picked up many times. The V and J genes are TRBV25-1 and TRBJ2-6; D gene ambiguous. The CDR3 is 17 residues long. From germline, CDR1 is MGHDK and CDR2 SYGVNS. V was pared by 3 bases and J by 4 bases, with 16 bases between. CDR3 protein: CASSDVGDFSGANVLTF. Here the CDR3 DNA reads TGTGCCAGCAGTGATGTAGGCGATTTTTCCGGGGCCAACGTCCTGACTTTC.

This clonotype has only a few counts. The V call is TRBV3-1, the J call TRBJ2-7; 12 bases agree with TRBD1. V shed 4 bases, J shed 3 bases, and the junction held 13 bases outside the gene matches. The CDR3 length is 18 residues. Germline assignment: CDR1 LGHDT and CDR2 YNNKEL (reference sequence). In DNA form, the CDR3 reads TGTGCCAGCAGCCTACGTCCCGGGACAGGGGGCCTCATCTACGAGCAGTACTTC. It codes for CASSLRPGTGGLIYEQYF.